This entry lists 23 T cell receptor beta chains sequenced from one sample in a study of blood T cell repertoires in COVID-19 (TCRdb year 2020). The library was obtained by the immunoSEQ multiplex PCR assay. The table was pulled from immuneACCESS by TCRdb, which kept in-frame rearrangements only. Such tables lose some clones; where checked, under half of the loss comes from unresolved V genes, and the rest has no known cause. For this sample there are approximately 100,000 clones; 65% to 85% appear just once. Approximately 6.7% of the sample belongs to the ten largest clones. The sample was peripheral blood. The receptors shown here come from a man aged 60 to 69 with acute or convalescent COVID-19.

The table lists this clone with a count of one. The chain recombines TRBV6-1 with TRBJ2-7; TRBD1 aligns across 7 bases. The CDR3 runs 17 residues. In germline, CDR1 is MNHNS, CDR2 SASEGT. V was clipped by 2 bases and J by 1 base; unmatched bases: 11. CDR3 in amino acids: CASSERDSSTTSYEQYF. DNA of the CDR3: TGTGCCAGCAGTGAACGGGACAGCTCCACTACTTCCTACGAGCAGTACTTC.

V is TRBV5-1 and J is TRBJ1-6; possibly TRBD1 for D (6 bases). There are 15 residues in the CDR3. Trimming left V 2 bases short and J 5 bases short, with 11 bases between. CDR1 is SGHRS, CDR2 YFSETQ, per germline. The CDR3 DNA follows: TGCGCCAGCAGCTTAAAGGGGGTCGATAATTCACCCCTCCACTTT. The encoded protein is CASSLKGVDNSPLHF. Filled out from reference TRBV5-1 and TRBJ1-6, the complete variable domain reads KAGVTQTPRYLIKTRGQQVTLSCSPISGHRSVSWYQQTPGQGLQFLFEYFSETQRNKGNFPGRFSGRQFSNSRSEMNVSTLELGDSALYLCASSLKGVDNSPLHFGNGTRLTVT.

This clone has just a few counts. V and J are TRBV7-2 and TRBJ2-3; the D gene is possibly TRBD2 (5 bases). V dropped 2 bases and J dropped 2 bases, with 11 bases sitting between them. The CDR3 sequence is 15 residues long. The V gene's germline CDR1 is SGHTA and CDR2 FQGNSA. The CDR3 is CASSLRTSNTDTQYF. Written as DNA, the CDR3 is TGTGCCAGCAGCTTAAGGACTTCCAACACAGATACGCAGTATTTT.

The V gene is TRBV4-1, the J gene TRBJ1-6; tentatively, D is TRBD1 (6 bases). The CDR3 contains 15 residues. Trimming took 0 bases from V and 10 from J, leaving 13 bases between them. The germline V gene encodes CDR1 MGHRA and CDR2 YSYEKL. In nucleotides, the CDR3 is TGCGCCAGCAGCCAAGAAAACAGGGTAGGATCACCCCTCCACTTT. Translation gives CASSQENRVGSPLHF.

The rearrangement uses TRBV27 and TRBJ1-2, with TRBD1 matching 7 bases. The CDR3 contains 13 residues. Germline V gene lookup returns CDR1 MNHEY and CDR2 SMNVEV (reference sequence). After removal of 7 bases from V and 0 bases from J, the junction contained 2 bases not matched to a gene. CDR3 nucleotide sequence: TGTGCCAGCACAGGGGGAGCTAACTATGGCTACACCTTC. The encoded protein is CASTGGANYGYTF.

Here the CDR3 reads CASSLASSSYNEQFF. In nucleotides, the CDR3 is TGTGCCAGCAGCTTAGCGTCGAGCTCCTACAATGAGCAGTTCTTC. This chain joins TRBV7-2 and TRBJ2-1; D is unclear. The CDR3 loop spans 15 amino acids. V lost 0 bases and J 0 bases, leaving 6 bases between the germline ends. Per germline, CDR1 SGHTA and CDR2 FQGNSA.

The chain combines TRBV19 with TRBJ1-2; 10 bases line up with TRBD1. V dropped 5 bases and J dropped 5; count of bases not matched to a gene: 5. The CDR3 length is 14 residues. Germline V lookup: CDR1 LNHDA, CDR2 SQIVND (reference sequence). The CDR3 DNA reads TGTGCCAGTAGTCCTTGGGGACAGGGGTATGGCTACACCTTC. Its protein product is CASSPWGQGYGYTF.

This clone was seen just once. V and J are TRBV5-4 and TRBJ2-7, with 13 bases aligning to TRBD2. In germline, CDR1 is SGHNT, CDR2 YYREEE (reference sequence). The CDR3 totals 16 residues. V dropped 4 bases and J dropped 0; count of bases not matched to a gene: 4. In DNA form, the CDR3 reads TGTGCCAGCAGCACGACTAGCGGGGGGATCTCCTACGAGCAGTACTTC. It translates to CASSTTSGGISYEQYF.

The chain is built from TRBV6-5 and TRBJ1-4, with TRBD1 matching over 9 bases. The CDR3 loop spans 15 amino acids. Germline lookup yields CDR1 MNHEY and CDR2 SVGAGI. V was pared by 6 bases and J by 6 bases, with 8 bases of the junction left unmatched. In DNA, the CDR3 is TGTGCCAGCAGAAGCCACAGGGGGCTCGATGAAAAACTGTTTTTT. Translated: CASRSHRGLDEKLFF.

The V gene is TRBV5-4, the J gene TRBJ2-7, with no clear D. There are 13 residues in the CDR3. V was cut by 4 bases and J by 2 bases, with 10 bases left in between. Germline CDR1 reads SGHNT; CDR2 reads YYREEE (reference sequence). CDR3 bases: TGTGCCAGCAGCCCAGATCCCACCTACGAGCAGTACTTC. Its translation is CASSPDPTYEQYF.

The chain recombines TRBV27 with TRBJ2-3; 7 bases fit TRBD1. The germline V gene has CDR1 MNHEY and CDR2 SMNVEV (reference sequence). J lost 6 bases, V lost 5 bases, and 14 bases had no gene match. This CDR3 has 16 residues. The CDR3 reads CASSAPTGQYWDTQYF. The CDR3 nucleotides are TGTGCCAGCAGTGCCCCCACGGGACAGTACTGGGATACGCAGTATTTT.

The rearrangement joins TRBV3-1 (or the pseudogene TRBV3-2) to TRBJ1-4; D not resolved. V lost 4 bases, J lost 0 bases, and 3 bases lay in between. This CDR3 has 13 residues. From germline, CDR1 is LGHDT and CDR2 YNNKEL (reference sequence). CDR3 protein: CASSPTTNEKLFF. Here the CDR3 DNA reads TGTGCCAGCAGCCCCACAACTAATGAAAAACTGTTTTTT.

The chain combines TRBV12-3 or TRBV12-4 with TRBJ1-2; no clear D. This CDR3 contains 13 residues. V dropped 5 bases and J dropped 1 base, with 8 bases sitting between them. The CDR3 DNA reads as TGTGCCAGCAGTACGACGGGTAACTATGGCTACACCTTC. This sequence encodes CASSTTGNYGYTF.

This chain's CDR3 is CASSLGLAVKETQYF. Written as DNA, the CDR3 is TGTGCCAGCAGCTTAGGGCTAGCAGTTAAAGAGACCCAGTACTTC. The rearrangement uses TRBV7-2 and TRBJ2-5, with a possible D match to TRBD2 (5 bases). The CDR3 loop spans 15 amino acids. V lost 1 base to trimming and J lost 3 bases, with 12 bases between them. Germline CDR1 SGHTA, CDR2 FQGNSA. Based on the CDR3 plus reference TRBV7-2 and TRBJ2-5, the full variable domain is GAGVSQSPSNKVTEKGKDVELRCDPISGHTALYWYRQSLGQGLEFLIYFQGNSAPDKSGLPSDRFSAERTGGSVSTLTIQRTQQEDSAVYLCASSLGLAVKETQYFGPGTRLLVL.

This rearrangement joins TRBV2 to TRBJ1-4; no clear D. Germline CDR1 and CDR2: SNHLY and FYNNEI. Trimming removed 6 bases at V and 13 bases at J, with 15 bases between. The length of the CDR3 is 12 residues. This chain's CDR3 is CASSLTLQVLFF. CDR3 in DNA: TGTGCCAGCAGCCTTACCCTCCAGGTACTGTTTTTT.

The V and J genes are TRBV11-2 and TRBJ2-5, with TRBD1 matching 9 bases. V lost 6 bases and J lost 5; bases outside the gene matches: 4. Looked up from germline, CDR1 is SGHAT and CDR2 is FQNNGV. This CDR3 has 13 amino acids. CDR3: CASRGQGGETQYF. The CDR3 DNA reads as TGTGCCAGCAGGGGACAGGGTGGGGAGACCCAGTACTTC.

The chain carries TRBV6-2 or TRBV6-3 and TRBJ2-6; D is ambiguous. The CDR3 length is 16 residues. The V end lost 2 bases, the J end lost 0 bases, and 8 bases lay between the germline ends. CDR1 and CDR2 from the germline V gene are MNHEY and SVGEGT. CDR3 amino acids: CASSYDTGSGANVLTF. The CDR3 DNA reads as TGTGCCAGCAGTTACGACACCGGCTCTGGGGCCAACGTCCTGACTTTC.

The rearrangement joins TRBV11-2 to TRBJ1-1, with D possibly being TRBD1 (6 bases). Germline CDR1 and CDR2: SGHAT and FQNNGV. The length of the CDR3 is 14 residues. V was cut by 5 bases and J by 6 bases, with 16 bases left in between. CDR3 in DNA: TGTGCCAGCAGCCCTCGGACAGCTGGATCTGAAGCTTTCTTT. Translated: CASSPRTAGSEAFF.

The chain has TRBV11-2 and TRBJ2-5; 8 positions agree with TRBD2. CDR3 length: 16 amino acids. Germline V gene sequence: CDR1 SGHAT, CDR2 FQNNGV. V dropped 4 bases and J dropped 0; count of bases not matched to a gene: 7. Here the CDR3 DNA reads TGTGCCAGCAGCTATACCGGGACTAGTTACCAAGAGACCCAGTACTTC. It yields the protein CASSYTGTSYQETQYF.

V and J are TRBV14 and TRBJ2-3; 9 bases are a match to TRBD1. This CDR3 has 16 residues. The ends lost 0 bases at V and 3 bases at J; junction bases unmatched: 4. Germline CDR1 is SGHDN and CDR2 is FVKESK. The CDR3 sequence: CASSQDLDRGTDTQYF. The CDR3 DNA sequence: TGTGCCAGCAGCCAAGACCTAGACAGGGGGACAGATACGCAGTATTTT.

The chain employs TRBV25-1 and TRBJ1-2; 7 bases align to TRBD1. Germline V gene lookup returns CDR1 MGHDK and CDR2 SYGVNS. This CDR3 is built from 14 residues. The V segment lost 3 bases and the J segment 8 bases; nucleotides outside the gene matches: 9. The CDR3 sequence: CASSDLDRVKGYTF. CDR3 in DNA: TGTGCCAGCAGTGACCTTGACAGGGTTAAGGGCTACACCTTC.

J is TRBJ1-2 and V is TRBV25-1, with TRBD1 identical over 12 bases. From germline, CDR1 is MGHDK and CDR2 SYGVNS. CDR3 length equals 15 residues. V shed 6 bases and J 7 bases; nucleotides not matched to a gene: 9. DNA for the CDR3: TGTGCCAGCAGCCCGACCGGGACAGGGGGCTCTGGCTACACCTTC. Protein: CASSPTGTGGSGYTF.

The V gene is TRBV28, the J gene TRBJ2-1, with 7 bases matching TRBD1. The germline V gene has CDR1 MDHEN and CDR2 SYDVKM. The ends lost 3 bases at V and 9 bases at J; junction bases unmatched: 2. This CDR3 contains 12 residues. The CDR3 region has the DNA TGTGCCAGCAGTTTCAGGGGGACTGAGCAGTTCTTC. Translated: CASSFRGTEQFF.